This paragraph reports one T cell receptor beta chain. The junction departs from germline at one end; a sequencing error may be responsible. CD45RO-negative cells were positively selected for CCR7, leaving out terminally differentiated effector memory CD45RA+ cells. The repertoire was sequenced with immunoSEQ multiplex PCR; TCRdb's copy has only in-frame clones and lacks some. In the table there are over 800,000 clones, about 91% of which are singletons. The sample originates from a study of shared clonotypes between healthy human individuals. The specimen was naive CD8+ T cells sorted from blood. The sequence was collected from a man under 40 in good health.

The CDR3: CATSRDVGMIVTGF. For the CDR3, the DNA is TGTGCCACCAGCAGAGATGTGGGAATGATCGTTACGGGTTTT. This chain uses TRBV15 with TRBJ1-1, with D uncertain. Germline loops: CDR1 LNHNV, CDR2 YYDKDF (reference sequence). This CDR3 region has 14 residues.